This record covers a single TCR beta chain. At one end the junction does not follow the germline gene, possibly because of a read error. Read coverage stops 3 residues before the CDR3 terminus; the germline J gene supplies the remainder. The method was immunoSEQ multiplex PCR; TCRdb's version includes in-frame clones alone and lacks a portion of them. Its clone listing holds about 30,000 clones. This sample was included in a study of Tregs in tolerant kidney transplant recipients. This CDR3 is built from 15 residues. In germline, CDR1 is PRHDT, CDR2 FYEKMQ (reference sequence). This TCR was recovered from a human donor who received a combined kidney and bone marrow transplant. Sequenced here: CD8+ T cells from blood, sampled before the transplant. The chain combines TRBV13 with TRBJ1-1; D is uncertain. The CDR3 protein is CASSFPTGGNAEAFF. The part of the CDR3 DNA that was read is TGTGCCAGCAGCTTTCCGACCGGCGGGAACGCTGAA.